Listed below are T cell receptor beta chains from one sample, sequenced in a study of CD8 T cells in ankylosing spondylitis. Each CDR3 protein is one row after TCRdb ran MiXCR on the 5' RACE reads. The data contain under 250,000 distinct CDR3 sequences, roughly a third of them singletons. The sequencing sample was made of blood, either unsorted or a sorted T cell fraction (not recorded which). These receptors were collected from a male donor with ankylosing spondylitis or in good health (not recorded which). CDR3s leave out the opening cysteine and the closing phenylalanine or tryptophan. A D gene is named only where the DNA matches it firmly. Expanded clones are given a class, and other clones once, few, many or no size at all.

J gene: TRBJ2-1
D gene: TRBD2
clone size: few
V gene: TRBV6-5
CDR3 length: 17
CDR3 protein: ASSFSYVSGESSYNEQF

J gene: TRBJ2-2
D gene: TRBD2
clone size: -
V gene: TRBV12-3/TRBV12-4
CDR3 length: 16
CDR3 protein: ASSSGLAGGGNTGELF

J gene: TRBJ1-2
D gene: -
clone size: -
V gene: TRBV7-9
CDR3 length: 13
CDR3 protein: ASSPAAAGPYGYT

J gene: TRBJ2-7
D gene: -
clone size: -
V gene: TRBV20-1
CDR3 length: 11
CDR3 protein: RAGTVSSYEQY

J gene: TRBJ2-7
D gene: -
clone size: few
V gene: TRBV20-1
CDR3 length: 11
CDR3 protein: SATGDRGYEQY

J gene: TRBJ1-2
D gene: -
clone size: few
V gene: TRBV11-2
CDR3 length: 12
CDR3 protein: ASSLRQGLNGYT

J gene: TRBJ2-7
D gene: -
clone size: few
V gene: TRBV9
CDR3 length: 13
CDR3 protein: ASSVGDMSSYEQY

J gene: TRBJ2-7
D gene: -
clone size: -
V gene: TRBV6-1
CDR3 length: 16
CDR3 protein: ASSPRKTRPAHSYEQY

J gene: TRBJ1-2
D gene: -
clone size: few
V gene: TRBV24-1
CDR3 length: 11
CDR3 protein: ATSDLPGTGYT

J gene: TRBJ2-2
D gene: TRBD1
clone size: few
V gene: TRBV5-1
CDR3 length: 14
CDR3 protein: ASTDSDRADTGELF

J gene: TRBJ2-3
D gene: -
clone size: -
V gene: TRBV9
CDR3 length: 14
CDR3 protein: ASSPRYGASTDTQY

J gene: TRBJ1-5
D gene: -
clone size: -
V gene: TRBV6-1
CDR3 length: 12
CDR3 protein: ASSPLGPYQPQH

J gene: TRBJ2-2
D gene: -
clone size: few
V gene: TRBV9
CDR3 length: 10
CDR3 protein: ASSVDGGELF